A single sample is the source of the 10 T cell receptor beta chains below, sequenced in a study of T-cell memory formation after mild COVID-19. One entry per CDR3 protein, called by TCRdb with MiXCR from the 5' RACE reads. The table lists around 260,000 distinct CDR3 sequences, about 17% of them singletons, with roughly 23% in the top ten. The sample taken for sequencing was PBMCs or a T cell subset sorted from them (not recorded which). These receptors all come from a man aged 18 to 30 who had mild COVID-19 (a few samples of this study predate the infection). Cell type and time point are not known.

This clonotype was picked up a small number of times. The DNA of the CDR3 is TGTGCCAGCAGTCCCCGGGGTTTTGATGAGCAGTTCTTC. It specifies CASSPRGFDEQFF. The chain is built from TRBV12-3 or TRBV12-4 and TRBJ2-1; TRBD2 is a possible D gene (5 bases). CDR3 length: 13 amino acids. The V end lost 5 bases, the J end lost 8 bases, and 13 bases lay between the germline ends.

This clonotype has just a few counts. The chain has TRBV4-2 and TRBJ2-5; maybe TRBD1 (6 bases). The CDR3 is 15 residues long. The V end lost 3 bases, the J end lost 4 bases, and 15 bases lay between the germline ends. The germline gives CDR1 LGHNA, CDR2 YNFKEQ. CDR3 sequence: CASSHGDGGGETQYF. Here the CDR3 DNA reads TGTGCCAGCAGCCATGGTGATGGGGGCGGAGAGACCCAGTACTTC.

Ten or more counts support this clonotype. CDR3 residues: CASSLDLAKQETQYF. CDR3 in DNA: TGTGCCAGCAGCTTAGATCTCGCTAAGCAAGAGACCCAGTACTTC. V usage is TRBV11-3 and J usage is TRBJ2-5; D gene unclear. The CDR3 is 15 amino acids. Per germline, CDR1 SGHNT and CDR2 YENEEA. Trimming removed 0 bases from V and 2 bases from J, with 10 bases in between.

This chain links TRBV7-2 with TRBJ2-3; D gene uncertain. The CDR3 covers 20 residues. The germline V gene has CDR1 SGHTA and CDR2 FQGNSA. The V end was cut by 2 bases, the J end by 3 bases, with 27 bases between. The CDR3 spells CASSLRGQPNLGSVTDTQYF. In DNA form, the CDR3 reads TGTGCCAGCAGCTTACGAGGCCAACCCAACCTGGGGTCCGTGACAGATACGCAGTATTTT.

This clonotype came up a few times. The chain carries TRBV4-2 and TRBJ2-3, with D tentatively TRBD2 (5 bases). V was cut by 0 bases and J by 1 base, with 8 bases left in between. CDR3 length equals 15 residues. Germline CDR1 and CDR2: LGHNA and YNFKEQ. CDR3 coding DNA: TGTGCCAGCAGCCAAGAGTCCGGGGGCACAGATACGCAGTATTTT. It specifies CASSQESGGTDTQYF.

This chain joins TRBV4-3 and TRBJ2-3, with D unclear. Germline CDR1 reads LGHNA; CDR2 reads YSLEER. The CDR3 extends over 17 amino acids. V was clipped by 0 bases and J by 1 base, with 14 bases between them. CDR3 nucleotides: TGCGCCAGCAGCCAAGATCGGACGTCACGCGGCACAGATACGCAGTATTTT. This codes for CASSQDRTSRGTDTQYF.

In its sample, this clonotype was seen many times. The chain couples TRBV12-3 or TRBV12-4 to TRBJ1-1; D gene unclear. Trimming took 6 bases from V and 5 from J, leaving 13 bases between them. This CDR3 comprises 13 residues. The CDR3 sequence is CASRPTRITEAFF. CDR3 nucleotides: TGTGCCAGCAGACCGACACGAATAACTGAAGCTTTCTTT.

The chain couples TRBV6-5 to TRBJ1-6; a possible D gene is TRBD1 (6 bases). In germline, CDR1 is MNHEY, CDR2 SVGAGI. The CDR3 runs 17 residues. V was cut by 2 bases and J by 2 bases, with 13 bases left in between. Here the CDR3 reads CASSYGPGEAYNSPLHF. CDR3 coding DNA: TGTGCCAGCAGTTACGGGCCAGGGGAGGCCTATAATTCACCCCTCCACTTT.

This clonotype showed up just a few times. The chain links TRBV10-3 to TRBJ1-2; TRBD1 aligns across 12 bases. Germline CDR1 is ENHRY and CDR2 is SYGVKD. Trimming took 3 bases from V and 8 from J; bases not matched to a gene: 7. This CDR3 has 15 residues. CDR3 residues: CAISDFRDRGQGYTF. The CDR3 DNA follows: TGTGCCATCAGTGACTTCCGGGACAGGGGGCAGGGCTACACCTTC.

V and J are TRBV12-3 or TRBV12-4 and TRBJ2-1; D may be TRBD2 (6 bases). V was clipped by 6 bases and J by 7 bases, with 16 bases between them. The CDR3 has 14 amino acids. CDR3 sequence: CASSPAGGWNEQFF. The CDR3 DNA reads TGTGCCAGCAGCCCTGCCGGGGGATGGAATGAGCAGTTCTTC.